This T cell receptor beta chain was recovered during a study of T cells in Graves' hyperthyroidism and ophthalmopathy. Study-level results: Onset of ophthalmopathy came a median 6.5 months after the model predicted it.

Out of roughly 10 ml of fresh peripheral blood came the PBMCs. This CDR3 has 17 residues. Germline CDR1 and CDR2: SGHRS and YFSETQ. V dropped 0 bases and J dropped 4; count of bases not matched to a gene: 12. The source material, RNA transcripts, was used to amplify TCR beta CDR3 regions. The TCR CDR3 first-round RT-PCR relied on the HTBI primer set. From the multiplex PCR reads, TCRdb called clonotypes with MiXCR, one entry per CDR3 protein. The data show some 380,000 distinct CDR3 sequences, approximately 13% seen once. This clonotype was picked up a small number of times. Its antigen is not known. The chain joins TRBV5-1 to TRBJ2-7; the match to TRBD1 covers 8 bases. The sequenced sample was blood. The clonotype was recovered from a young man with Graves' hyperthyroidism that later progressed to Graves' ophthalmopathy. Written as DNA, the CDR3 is TGCGCCAGCAGCTTGGTAGGAAAGGACAGGGTGGATTACGAGCAGTACTTC. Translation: CASSLVGKDRVDYEQYF.